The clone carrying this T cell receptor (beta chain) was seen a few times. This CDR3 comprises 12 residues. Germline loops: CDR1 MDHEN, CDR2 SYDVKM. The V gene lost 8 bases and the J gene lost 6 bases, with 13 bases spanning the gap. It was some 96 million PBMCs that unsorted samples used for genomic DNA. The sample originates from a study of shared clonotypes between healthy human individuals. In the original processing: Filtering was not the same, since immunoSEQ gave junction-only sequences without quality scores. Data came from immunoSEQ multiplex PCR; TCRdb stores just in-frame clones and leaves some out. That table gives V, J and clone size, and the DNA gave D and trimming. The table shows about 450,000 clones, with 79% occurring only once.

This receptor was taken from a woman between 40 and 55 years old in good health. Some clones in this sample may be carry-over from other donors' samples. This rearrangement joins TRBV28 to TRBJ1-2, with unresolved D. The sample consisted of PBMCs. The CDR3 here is CASGEAVNGYTF. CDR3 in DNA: TGTGCCAGCGGAGAGGCAGTTAATGGCTACACCTTC.